This is a list of T cell receptor beta chains from one sample in a study of beta chain features in type 1 diabetes. TCRdb's table, derived via immunoSEQ multiplex PCR, lists solely in-frame clones and lacks some. Of about 47,000 clones listed, roughly 48% are singletons. Sequenced material: stem cell memory CD4+ T cells from blood. The receptors shown here come from a man aged 25-45 years with type 1 diabetes. Each CDR3 is given with its conserved first and last residue. The D gene is left open where the match is weak. A row's size may be missing; if present it is once, few, many or a size class.

.,TRBV25-1,TRBD2,TRBJ2-1,TGTGCCAGCAGTGAAGTGTCAGGCGGGGGTGAGCAGTTCTTC,CASSEVSGGGEQFF
.,TRBV5-1,.,TRBJ1-5,TGCGCCAGCAGCTTAACAGTAGATCAGCCCCAGCATTTT,CASSLTVDQPQHF
.,TRBV21-1,.,TRBJ1-3,TGTGCCAGCATGACTAATAAGGCAAAGAGAAGAAACACCATATATTTT,CASMTNKAKRRNTIYF
.,TRBV9,.,TRBJ1-1,TGTGCCAGCACCCCCTTTAGGGACTTGAGCACTGAAGCTTTCTTT,CASTPFRDLSTEAFF
.,TRBV18,TRBD1,TRBJ1-1,TGTGCCAGCTCACCAGCTGTCGGAGGGGGCGGCACTGAAGCTTTCTTT,CASSPAVGGGGTEAFF
.,TRBV7-3,.,TRBJ2-2,TGTGCCAGCAGCCCCGGGACACCCATCACCGGGGAGCTGTTTTTT,CASSPGTPITGELFF
.,TRBV4-2,TRBD2,TRBJ2-3,TGTGCCAGCAGCCAAGGACTGACTAGCGGGAGGAAGCATACGCAGTATTTT,CASSQGLTSGRKHTQYF
.,TRBV6-1,.,TRBJ1-2,TGTGCCAGCAGTACCCAAGAGAACTACACCTTC,CASSTQENYTF
.,TRBV5-1,.,TRBJ2-7,TGCGCCAGCAAGGAACGGGTTTCTAGCCTGGGGGAGCAGTACTTC,CASKERVSSLGEQYF
.,TRBV10-3,.,TRBJ1-2,TGTGCCATCAGTGAGTCACAGTTCTCCTATGGCTACACCTTC,CAISESQFSYGYTF
.,TRBV18,.,TRBJ2-1,TGTGCCAGCCGCCGACAAGGTACCCGGGGTGAGCAGTTCTTC,CASRRQGTRGEQFF
.,TRBV7-9,TRBD1,TRBJ2-7,TGTGCCAGCAGCTTGGGACAGATCCTCTCCTACGAGCAGTACTTC,CASSLGQILSYEQYF
.,TRBV18,TRBD2,TRBJ2-5,TGTGCCAGCTCACTGGGACTAGTTGGAGAGACCCAGTACTTC,CASSLGLVGETQYF
.,TRBV10-3,TRBD2,TRBJ2-3,TGTGCCATCAGACGGGAGGGGACAGATACGCAGTATTTT,CAIRREGTDTQYF
few,TRBV9,.,TRBJ2-1,TGTGCCAGCAGCGGTCTGATGGAGGCAGGTGAGCAGTTCTTC,CASSGLMEAGEQFF
.,TRBV7-2,.,TRBJ1-5,TGTGCCAGCAGCTTTACAGGGATCAATCAGCCCCAGCATTTT,CASSFTGINQPQHF
once,TRBV20-1,.,TRBJ1-2,TGCAGTGCTGGTGCGGGCTACACCTTC,CSAGAGYTF
few,TRBV20-1,.,TRBJ2-7,TGCAGTGCTAGTAGGGGTGAGCAGTACTTC,CSASRGEQYF
.,TRBV6-5,.,TRBJ2-1,TGTGCCAGCTCTAGGCACAATGAGCAGTTCTTC,CASSRHNEQFF
.,TRBV5-4,.,TRBJ2-2,TGTGCCAGCAGCTCTATCGGGGAGCTGTTTTTT,CASSSIGELFF
.,TRBV6-1,TRBD1,TRBJ2-1,TGTGCCAGCAGGCCGGGACAGCGCTACAATGAGCAGTTCTTC,CASRPGQRYNEQFF
.,TRBV27,TRBD1,TRBJ2-7,TGTGCCAGCAGTCGGCAGGGACAGGGGGGTTACGAGCAGTACTTC,CASSRQGQGGYEQYF
.,TRBV6-6,.,TRBJ2-3,TGTGCCAGCCGCAGTCGAATTAGCACAGATACGCAGTATTTT,CASRSRISTDTQYF
.,TRBV6-6,TRBD1,TRBJ1-2,TGTGCCAGCCTCCGGGCAGGGGGCTGGGGGTATGGCTACACCTTC,CASLRAGGWGYGYTF
few,TRBV4-2,.,TRBJ2-5,TGTGCCAGCAGCCCGAGTGCGGGGTTCGGAGAGACCCAGTACTTC,CASSPSAGFGETQYF
few,TRBV7-9,.,TRBJ2-5,TGTGCCAGCAGCTTTCGCCCTGGCGGGGAGACCCAGTACTTC,CASSFRPGGETQYF
few,TRBV29-1,.,TRBJ1-5,TGCAGCGTTGGTTGGCAGGGCGGCCAGCCCCAGCATTTT,CSVGWQGGQPQHF
.,TRBV5-8,TRBD1,TRBJ2-6,TGTGCCAGCAGCTTCGGACAGGGAGACGTCCTGACTTTC,CASSFGQGDVLTF
.,TRBV29-1,TRBD1,TRBJ1-1,TGCAGCGTTGACTTCAATTCGGGACAGGGTCGGGGTGGGTTCACTGAAGCTTTCTTT,CSVDFNSGQGRGGFTEAFF
.,TRBV7-9,.,TRBJ1-1,TGTGCCAGCAGCTTACAGGGGTTGACTGAAGCTTTCTTT,CASSLQGLTEAFF
.,TRBV28,TRBD2,TRBJ2-7,TGTGCCAGCAGTCAGACCGGGACTAGAAGCTTC,CASSQTGTRSF
.,TRBV5-1,.,TRBJ1-2,TGCGCCAGCAGCGAACTTCGGGACTATGGCTACACCTTC,CASSELRDYGYTF